This T cell receptor beta chain came from a study of CD8 T cells in Susac syndrome. V dropped 5 bases and J dropped 6; count of bases not matched to a gene: 12. The CDR3 loop spans 15 amino acids. CDR1 is DFQATT and CDR2 is SNEGSKA in the germline V gene (reference sequence). Reverse transcription of roughly 0.5 to 1 ug RNA was carried out with random hexamers. Multiplex immunoSEQ PCR targeted 54 Vbeta and 13 Jbeta TCR beta segments. TCRdb passed the immunoSEQ multiplex PCR reads through MiXCR, listing each CDR3 protein once. The table shows 120,000 to 150,000 distinct CDR3 sequences, with nearly 97% occurring only once. The study sequenced TCR beta in blood CD8+ and CD4+ T cells.

The receptor comes from a human donor with Susac syndrome. The specimen sequenced was CD4+ T cells from PBMCs. The chain uses TRBV20-1 and TRBJ2-1, with 8 bases lining up with TRBD2. CDR3 in amino acids: CSARGGLAGINEQFF. The CDR3 DNA follows: TGCAGTGCTCGAGGGGGGCTAGCGGGTATCAATGAGCAGTTCTTC.